These T cell receptor beta chains were read from a single sample in a study of blood T cell repertoires in COVID-19. Generated by immunoSEQ multiplex PCR, the TCRdb table keeps only in-frame clones and is missing some. The table includes 100,000 to 130,000 clones, 90% to 95% detected once. The sequencing input was peripheral blood. The source is a woman between 25 and 40 years old with acute or convalescent COVID-19. CDR3s include the opening cysteine and the closing phenylalanine or tryptophan. Fields, in order: D gene, V gene, clone size, J gene, CDR3 DNA, CDR3 protein. The D gene is left open where the match is weak. Clone size is given for some rows only: seen once, a few or many times, or a class if the clone is expanded.

d_call: .
v_call: TRBV19
clone_size: .
j_call: TRBJ1-2
cdr3_nt: TGTGCCAGTAGAGCCAGACAGGAGATCTATGGCTACACCTTC
cdr3_aa: CASRARQEIYGYTF

d_call: .
v_call: TRBV6-5
clone_size: .
j_call: TRBJ2-1
cdr3_nt: TGTGCCAGCAGTTACTCACGGAGCTCCTACAATGAGCAGTTCTTC
cdr3_aa: CASSYSRSSYNEQFF

d_call: .
v_call: TRBV20-1
clone_size: .
j_call: TRBJ2-5
cdr3_nt: TGCAGTGCTAACACAGAGACCCAGTACTTC
cdr3_aa: CSANTETQYF

d_call: .
v_call: TRBV11-2
clone_size: .
j_call: TRBJ2-1
cdr3_nt: TGTGCCAGCAGCTTAGTGCAGGCGAGCTCCTACAATGAGCAGTTCTTC
cdr3_aa: CASSLVQASSYNEQFF

d_call: TRBD1
v_call: TRBV7-2
clone_size: once
j_call: TRBJ1-1
cdr3_nt: TGTGCCAGCATACACAGGCCCCGATTCGGAACAGGGGTTTTCTTT
cdr3_aa: CASIHRPRFGTGVFF

d_call: .
v_call: TRBV18
clone_size: .
j_call: TRBJ1-3
cdr3_nt: TGTGCCAGCTCACCTAGGATTCAAACGGGTGGAAACACCATATATTTT
cdr3_aa: CASSPRIQTGGNTIYF

d_call: TRBD1
v_call: TRBV9
clone_size: once
j_call: TRBJ1-2
cdr3_nt: TGTGCCAAGAAATACCGGGACAGGGAGGAGTTGGGCTATGGCTACACCTTC
cdr3_aa: CAKKYRDREELGYGYTF

d_call: .
v_call: TRBV3-1/TRBV3-2
clone_size: .
j_call: TRBJ1-5
cdr3_nt: TGTGCCAGCAGCCAAGATTGGGGGGGCAATCAGCCCCAGCATTTT
cdr3_aa: CASSQDWGGNQPQHF

d_call: TRBD1
v_call: TRBV10-3
clone_size: .
j_call: TRBJ2-1
cdr3_nt: TGTGCCATCCAACAGGGGAATGAGCAGTTCTTC
cdr3_aa: CAIQQGNEQFF

d_call: .
v_call: TRBV5-4
clone_size: .
j_call: TRBJ2-1
cdr3_nt: TGTGCCAGCAGCTTGACGGAGGGAAGACACAATGAGCAGTTCTTC
cdr3_aa: CASSLTEGRHNEQFF

d_call: .
v_call: TRBV30
clone_size: .
j_call: TRBJ1-5
cdr3_nt: TGTGCCTGGAGTGTACCGGGGGTAGGGCCCCAGCATTTT
cdr3_aa: CAWSVPGVGPQHF

d_call: TRBD2
v_call: TRBV6-4
clone_size: .
j_call: TRBJ2-1
cdr3_nt: TGTGCCAGCAGTGACTCGAAAAGCGGGGACTACCTAAGGGATGAGCAGTTCTTC
cdr3_aa: CASSDSKSGDYLRDEQFF

d_call: TRBD1
v_call: TRBV6-2/TRBV6-3
clone_size: .
j_call: TRBJ1-1
cdr3_nt: TGTGCCAGCAGTTACTGGTCCGGGACAGGGGGAATAGACACTGAAGCTTTCTTT
cdr3_aa: CASSYWSGTGGIDTEAFF

d_call: .
v_call: TRBV19
clone_size: .
j_call: TRBJ1-4
cdr3_nt: TGTGCCAGTACGACGGGGGGAAATGAAAAACTGTTTTTT
cdr3_aa: CASTTGGNEKLFF

d_call: TRBD1
v_call: TRBV30
clone_size: .
j_call: TRBJ1-1
cdr3_nt: TGTGCCTGGGAGTCAGGGGGCCCCACTGAAGCTTTCTTT
cdr3_aa: CAWESGGPTEAFF

d_call: TRBD1
v_call: TRBV5-8
clone_size: .
j_call: TRBJ2-1
cdr3_nt: TGTGCCAGCAGCCCAGACAGGGGACCTTCTAGTGAGCAGTTCTTC
cdr3_aa: CASSPDRGPSSEQFF

d_call: TRBD2
v_call: TRBV6-2/TRBV6-3
clone_size: .
j_call: TRBJ2-2
cdr3_nt: TGTGCCAGCAGTGCGGGGACTAGCGGGGGGAACACCGGGGAGCTGTTTTTT
cdr3_aa: CASSAGTSGGNTGELFF

d_call: TRBD1
v_call: TRBV9
clone_size: .
j_call: TRBJ1-4
cdr3_nt: TGTGCCAGCAGCGCGACAGGGGGGAATGAAAAACTGTTTTTT
cdr3_aa: CASSATGGNEKLFF